These T cell receptor beta chains were read from a single sample in a study of regulatory T cells in long-lasting Graves disease. TCRdb re-called the multiplex PCR reads through MiXCR, storing one row per CDR3 protein. This table holds 350,000 to 550,000 distinct CDR3 sequences, about a sixth found once. The same sample was also studied in work on T cells in Graves' hyperthyroidism and ophthalmopathy.

This material consisted of peripheral blood mononuclear cells (PBMCs), taken at new diagnosis, from a patient treated with antithyroid drugs. The receptors were gathered from a woman under 30 with Graves disease. CDR3s include the opening cysteine and the closing phenylalanine or tryptophan. A D gene is named only where the DNA matches it firmly. Some rows have no size entry. The others give once, few or many, or a class for an expanded clone.

size: many; J: TRBJ1-5; D: TRBD1; V: TRBV15; CDR3: CATSRATGLQRPQHF; DNA: TGTGCCACCAGCAGAGCGACAGGGTTACAGAGGCCCCAGCATTTT
size: many; J: TRBJ2-2; D: -; V: TRBV28; CDR3: CASRTRRGAFATGELFF; DNA: TGTGCCAGCAGGACTCGCCGCGGTGCATTCGCCACCGGGGAGCTGTTTTTT
size: many; J: TRBJ2-3; D: -; V: TRBV7-6; CDR3: CASSLTADTQYF; DNA: TGCGCCAGCAGCTTGACCGCAGATACGCAGTATTTT
size: -; J: TRBJ2-3; D: TRBD2; V: TRBV7-9; CDR3: CASSLRLAEPPPRGTDTQYF; DNA: TGTGCCAGCAGCCTTAGACTAGCGGAGCCGCCCCCCCGGGGCACAGATACGCAGTATTTT
size: many; J: TRBJ1-1; D: -; V: TRBV27; CDR3: CASSLSWGLNTEAFF; DNA: TGTGCCAGCAGTTTATCGTGGGGGCTGAACACTGAAGCTTTCTTT
size: many; J: TRBJ2-7; D: TRBD1; V: TRBV20-1; CDR3: CSAREGTGGIYEQYF; DNA: TGCAGTGCTAGAGAAGGGACAGGGGGAATCTACGAGCAGTACTTC
size: few; J: TRBJ1-1; D: -; V: TRBV9; CDR3: CASSLSYGTEAFF; DNA: TGTGCCAGCAGCCTGTCGTACGGGACTGAAGCTTTCTTT
size: many; J: TRBJ2-3; D: TRBD1; V: TRBV30; CDR3: CAWRRGLDTQYF; DNA: TGTGCCTGGAGGAGGGGGCTAGATACGCAGTATTTT
size: many; J: TRBJ1-2; D: -; V: TRBV30; CDR3: CASPTGYGYTF; DNA: TGTGCCTCGCCGACAGGTTATGGCTACACCTTC
size: many; J: TRBJ2-2; D: TRBD2; V: TRBV5-1; CDR3: CASSPASGGNTGELFF; DNA: TGCGCCAGCAGCCCAGCTAGCGGGGGGAACACCGGGGAGCTGTTTTTT
size: -; J: TRBJ2-5; D: -; V: TRBV19; CDR3: CASTPASTAETQYF; DNA: TGTGCCAGTACCCCAGCCTCCACGGCAGAGACCCAGTACTTC
size: -; J: TRBJ2-7; D: TRBD2; V: TRBV12-3/TRBV12-4; CDR3: CASSWAGTSGLSYEQYF; DNA: TGTGCCAGCAGTTGGGCCGGGACTAGCGGGCTATCCTACGAGCAGTACTTC
size: -; J: TRBJ2-7; D: TRBD1; V: TRBV12-3/TRBV12-4; CDR3: CASCRQGKFHEQYF; DNA: TGTGCCAGCTGTAGACAGGGGAAATTCCACGAGCAGTACTTC
size: few; J: TRBJ2-1; D: -; V: TRBV5-4; CDR3: CASSSVLYNEQFF; DNA: TGTGCCAGCAGCTCGGTCCTATACAATGAGCAGTTCTTC
size: many; J: TRBJ2-7; D: TRBD1; V: TRBV2; CDR3: CASSGGQGIVSYEQYF; DNA: TGTGCCAGCTCGGGCGGACAGGGGATCGTTTCCTACGAGCAGTACTTC
size: -; J: TRBJ2-3; D: TRBD2; V: TRBV5-5; CDR3: CASSFQRDYTDTQYF; DNA: TGTGCCAGCAGCTTTCAGCGGGACTACACAGATACGCAGTATTTT
size: few; J: TRBJ2-4; D: -; V: TRBV11-2; CDR3: CASSLDRNKNIQYF; DNA: TGTGCCAGCAGCTTAGACAGAAACAAAAACATTCAGTACTTC
size: few; J: TRBJ2-6; D: -; V: TRBV27; CDR3: CASSPWNSGANVLTF; DNA: TGTGCCAGCAGTCCATGGAACTCTGGGGCCAACGTCCTGACTTTC
size: -; J: TRBJ1-2; D: -; V: TRBV19; CDR3: CASTQGIYGYTF; DNA: TGTGCCAGTACCCAGGGGATCTATGGCTACACCTTC
size: many; J: TRBJ2-5; D: TRBD2; V: TRBV28; CDR3: CASSLTTSGSRSTQYF; DNA: TGTGCCAGCAGTTTGACGACTAGCGGTTCAAGATCGACCCAGTACTTC
size: -; J: TRBJ2-4; D: TRBD1; V: TRBV19; CDR3: CASSISGTGGKNIQYF; DNA: TGTGCCAGTAGTATATCCGGGACAGGGGGGAAAAACATTCAGTACTTC
size: few; J: TRBJ2-1; D: -; V: TRBV5-5; CDR3: CASSHTLNPYNEQFF; DNA: TGTGCCAGCAGTCACACTCTAAACCCCTACAATGAGCAGTTCTTC
size: many; J: TRBJ2-7; D: -; V: TRBV7-2; CDR3: CASSLVGIRGEQYF; DNA: TGTGCCAGCAGCTTAGTTGGGATTAGAGGCGAGCAGTACTTC
size: -; J: TRBJ2-4; D: TRBD2; V: TRBV24-1; CDR3: CATSLTGGPEEDKNIQYF; DNA: TGTGCCACCAGTTTAACGGGAGGGCCAGAGGAGGACAAAAACATTCAGTACTTC
size: many; J: TRBJ2-5; D: TRBD1; V: TRBV3-1; CDR3: CASSNSLGQGQETQYF; DNA: TGTGCCAGCAGCAATTCCCTCGGACAGGGGCAGGAGACCCAGTACTTC
size: many; J: TRBJ1-1; D: -; V: TRBV11-3; CDR3: CASSLEVGSTEAFF; DNA: TGTGCCAGCAGCTTAGAGGTTGGGAGCACTGAAGCTTTCTTT
size: many; J: TRBJ2-3; D: -; V: TRBV7-9; CDR3: CASSTASTDTQYF; DNA: TGTGCCAGCAGCACCGCTAGCACAGATACGCAGTATTTT
size: few; J: TRBJ1-2; D: TRBD1; V: TRBV30; CDR3: CAWSPGQGGNGYTF; DNA: TGTGCCTGGAGCCCGGGACAGGGCGGTAATGGCTACACCTTC
size: -; J: TRBJ2-1; D: -; V: TRBV18; CDR3: CASSPYQFALSSYNEQFF; DNA: TGTGCCAGCTCACCATATCAATTCGCCCTAAGCTCCTACAATGAGCAGTTCTTC
size: -; J: TRBJ2-7; D: -; V: TRBV27; CDR3: CASTPRGDVSSYEQYF; DNA: TGTGCCAGCACTCCAAGGGGGGACGTAAGCTCCTACGAGCAGTACTTC
size: many; J: TRBJ2-3; D: TRBD2; V: TRBV5-4; CDR3: CASSAGTSGSGRTDTQYF; DNA: TGTGCCAGCAGCGCCGGGACTAGCGGGAGCGGTAGGACAGATACGCAGTATTTT
size: -; J: TRBJ2-1; D: TRBD2; V: TRBV20-1; CDR3: CSARGLAGGPHNEQFF; DNA: TGCAGTGCTAGAGGACTAGCGGGAGGGCCCCACAATGAGCAGTTCTTC
size: many; J: TRBJ2-1; D: -; V: TRBV15; CDR3: CATSRADRKNEQFF; DNA: TGTGCCACCAGCAGAGCCGACAGGAAGAATGAGCAGTTCTTC
size: many; J: TRBJ1-1; D: -; V: TRBV27; CDR3: CASSLSPGTNTEAFF; DNA: TGTGCCAGCAGTTTATCTCCAGGGACGAACACTGAAGCTTTCTTT
size: many; J: TRBJ2-5; D: -; V: TRBV28; CDR3: CASRGTGGLQETQYF; DNA: TGTGCCAGCAGAGGTACTGGCGGGCTTCAAGAGACCCAGTACTTC
size: -; J: TRBJ2-7; D: TRBD1; V: TRBV19; CDR3: CASSAGTGVPEQYF; DNA: TGTGCCAGTAGTGCCGGGACAGGCGTTCCCGAGCAGTACTTC
size: many; J: TRBJ2-2; D: TRBD1; V: TRBV10-3; CDR3: CAISPEGTGPNTGELFF; DNA: TGTGCCATCAGCCCCGAGGGGACAGGGCCGAACACCGGGGAGCTGTTTTTT
size: -; J: TRBJ2-1; D: -; V: TRBV9; CDR3: CASSVVFLAAYNEQFF; DNA: TGTGCCAGCAGCGTAGTGTTTCTAGCTGCCTACAATGAGCAGTTCTTC
size: -; J: TRBJ2-1; D: TRBD2; V: TRBV29-1; CDR3: CSVGLAGEQFF; DNA: TGCAGCGTTGGACTAGCGGGAGAGCAGTTCTTC
size: many; J: TRBJ2-2; D: TRBD2; V: TRBV24-1; CDR3: CATSDLGLAGTGELFF; DNA: TGTGCCACCAGTGATTTGGGACTAGCGGGAACCGGGGAGCTGTTTTTT
size: -; J: TRBJ2-7; D: TRBD1; V: TRBV6-1; CDR3: CASGQVGEQYF; DNA: TGTGCCAGCGGACAGGTTGGCGAGCAGTACTTC
size: many; J: TRBJ2-7; D: -; V: TRBV15; CDR3: CATSRDPRGPSYEQYF; DNA: TGTGCCACCAGCAGAGATCCCAGGGGTCCTTCCTACGAGCAGTACTTC
size: many; J: TRBJ2-3; D: -; V: TRBV7-3; CDR3: CASSLRPSTDTQYF; DNA: TGTGCCAGCAGCCTAAGACCGAGCACAGATACGCAGTATTTT
size: -; J: TRBJ1-1; D: -; V: TRBV27; CDR3: CASSFIRNTEAFF; DNA: TGTGCCAGCAGTTTCATAAGGAACACTGAAGCTTTCTTT
size: -; J: TRBJ2-1; D: -; V: TRBV30; CDR3: CAWSPPWGGSSNEQFF; DNA: TGTGCCTGGAGTCCTCCCTGGGGGGGCTCCTCCAATGAGCAGTTCTTC
size: many; J: TRBJ1-5; D: -; V: TRBV18; CDR3: CASSPSGGNQPQHF; DNA: TGTGCCAGCTCACCATCAGGGGGCAATCAGCCCCAGCATTTT
size: many; J: TRBJ1-1; D: -; V: TRBV30; CDR3: CAWIPEFEAFF; DNA: TGTGCCTGGATCCCCGAGTTTGAAGCTTTCTTT
size: many; J: TRBJ1-5; D: TRBD1; V: TRBV20-1; CDR3: CSARWDRYNQPQHF; DNA: TGCAGTGCTAGGTGGGACAGATACAATCAGCCCCAGCATTTT
size: many; J: TRBJ2-2; D: -; V: TRBV28; CDR3: CASGDIGLGAGELFF; DNA: TGTGCCAGCGGTGATATCGGATTGGGAGCCGGGGAGCTGTTTTTT
size: -; J: TRBJ1-1; D: TRBD1; V: TRBV19; CDR3: CASSLDRKNTEAFF; DNA: TGTGCCAGTAGTCTGGACAGGAAGAACACTGAAGCTTTCTTT
size: many; J: TRBJ2-1; D: TRBD1; V: TRBV6-1; CDR3: CASSRDREGNEQFF; DNA: TGTGCCAGCAGCCGGGACAGGGAGGGCAATGAGCAGTTCTTC
size: many; J: TRBJ2-7; D: -; V: TRBV30; CDR3: CAWSSGADQQYF; DNA: TGTGCCTGGAGCTCTGGGGCGGATCAGCAGTACTTC
size: -; J: TRBJ1-2; D: -; V: TRBV6-1; CDR3: CAGRVQIPYGYTF; DNA: TGTGCCGGCCGGGTCCAGATACCTTATGGCTACACCTTC